This TCR beta chain was sequenced for a study of cytomegalovirus exposure and HLA in healthy donors (dated by TCRdb to the late 2010s). Study-wide context: In an earlier analysis of several hundred of the donors, under 300 Gb of sequence data and 90 million to 130 million unique TCR beta sequences from roughly 200 million T cells were reported. Alongside the repertoire data, information on donor age, sex, ethnicity and CMV serostatus was compiled. A later analysis re-analyzed previously published TCR beta repertoires from roughly 600 donors and added high-resolution HLA genotyping to study TCR occurrence patterns. Among about 410 genotyped donors of the cohort, an average of around 250,000 unique TCR beta nucleotide sequences was sequenced per donor, of which about 18% were non-productive. Genome-wide SNP genotypes for about 60% of the roughly 670 donors were used in a later genetic analysis, which treated that subset as a discovery cohort. The later analysis used no new phenotypic data to find candidate immune exposures, relying instead on TCR beta sequences and their occurrence across donors. In addition to the first cohort of 666 subjects, a separate validation cohort of around 110 different subjects was used. The number of donors typed differed by locus, with roughly 629-640 for A, B, C, DRB1 and DQB1, around 500 for DQA1, 600 to 610 for DPA1, and some 470 for DPB1. In an earlier analysis of several hundred of the donors, high-throughput TCR beta sequencing was used to judge whether each TCR beta V gene segment behaved as functional or pseudogenic. Four to six DR-DQ haplotypes were handled as single units for association and clustering because linkage in the cohort was strong. About 280 gigabases of sequencing data and around 80 million unique TCR sequences made up an early release that covered about 640 HLA-typed donors. Among the 398 genotyped donors, 81% belonged to the genetic ancestry cluster associated with self-reported Caucasian donors. The study used immunosequencing to profile the T cell repertoires of around 600 subjects and linked those repertoires to cytomegalovirus serostatus. The study combined high-throughput TCR immunosequencing, statistical association of individual TCRs with disease status, and machine learning to predict cytomegalovirus infection status. The aim of the study was to test whether cataloging public T cell receptors could identify signatures of past pathogen exposure. HLA typing included class I and class II loci at four-digit resolution. Every repertoire in the discovery cohort had been generated on one and the same sequencing platform. On the study overall, not on this receptor specifically: Broadly in line with IMGT annotations, most TCR beta V segments showed up in productive rearrangements about 90% or about 30% of the time in an earlier analysis of 450 to 600 of the donors. In vitro tests confirmed that a few of the cytomegalovirus-associated TCR beta chains recognize cytomegalovirus antigens. A cluster of highly shared sequence variants was judged likely to be a technical artifact of the sequencing pipeline. When HLA alleles, especially DR and DQ, strongly co-occurred, TCR associations were difficult to assign to individual alleles. HLA typing was unavailable for some donors at each locus, so association tests used only the typed subset. CMV serostatus was the only immune exposure information available for the cohort. According to a later analysis, most CMV-associated TCR beta chains appeared to be HLA-restricted, and the HLA associations seemed to be driven largely by CMV exposure. Presence/absence analyses assumed roughly uniform sequencing depth across donors, an assumption that may not hold. In both the original and validation cohorts, the classifier was reported to diagnose cytomegalovirus status with high specificity and sensitivity. A later genetic analysis reported fewer N-insertions in productive TCRs among donors in an Asian-associated ancestry cluster than the roughly 700-donor mean. Most TCR sequences were observed very rarely across donors, whereas some public TCRs were present in many individuals. The authors suggested that the approach could potentially be extended to other disease states and immunological phenotypes. Some IMGT-functional V segments, including TRBV6-2 and TRBV6-3, could not be distinguished by the 87-base-pair reads and were therefore excluded. According to a later analysis, TCR association rates differed among HLA loci, with DRB1 alleles showing the most associated TCRs and HLA-C alleles showing the fewest. Linkage disequilibrium might explain the correlated functional status among segregating V segments, but an unknown experimental factor could not be excluded. According to a later analysis, parvovirus B19, influenza, CMV and Epstein-Barr virus appeared linked to several top co-occurrence clusters. A total of some 180 TCR beta chains were listed by the study as associated with cytomegalovirus. Only TCR beta chains were sequenced in this cohort, and the absence of alpha or paired-chain data limited detectable features. A further reported finding was that TCR beta sequences accurately predicted the HLA-A and HLA-B alleles for most subjects in the first cohort. In a later analysis, around 17,000 TCR beta sequences were associated with specific HLA alleles at a false discovery rate of 0.05. In a later analysis, HLA-associated TCR beta chains showed more clonal expansion and lower generation probabilities than non-associated chains that were equally common. A later genetic analysis associated a missense DCLRE1C variant with V-gene and J-gene trimming of TCR beta chains, and an independent cohort replicated the association. Around 16 rarely observed V segments, including chromosome 9 orphons, were excluded from the earlier analysis of some 590 of the donors because counts were too low.

Based on the germline V gene, the CDR1 and CDR2 sequences are LGHNT and FRNRAP. V is reduced by 3 bases and J by 3 bases, leaving a spacing of 13 bases between them. From cysteine to phenylalanine, the CDR3 is 15 amino acids long. The entry retains the CDR3 DNA only, 45 bases that are in frame from base 1. The cohort comprised several hundred healthy bone marrow donors. At the time of sampling, every cohort member was nominally healthy, though immune exposures that went unrecorded were likely present. The donor was CMV seropositive and was included in the group of 250 to 300 seropositive cohort members. Each donor provided a peripheral blood sample, and peripheral blood mononuclear cells were used for TCR beta sequencing. Genomic DNA extraction from the blood cell samples was performed with the Qiagen DNeasy Blood Extraction Kit. Library preparation used the immunoSEQ multiplex PCR assay. For the multiplex PCR, a mixture combining 60 forward primers for TCR Vbeta segments and 13 reverse primers for TCR Jbeta segments was used. The CDR3 region of rearranged TCR beta genes was amplified from genomic DNA with a multiplex PCR assay. The Illumina HiSeq System was used to sequence the amplified TCR beta libraries as 87-base-pair reads. Regarding the original processing steps: A later analysis counted 65 million to 90 million unique TCR beta chains across the 666 repertoires, and some 11 million of these chains were shared by at least two donors. To remove PCR and sequencing errors, raw reads were error-corrected and collapsed into unique sequences using a nearest-neighbor algorithm that merged closely related sequences. Alignment of CDR3 sequences to IMGT reference sequences was used to assign V, D and J gene segments. Each retained sequence needed at least a six-nucleotide match to both a V gene segment and a J gene segment. A rearrangement was called productive if the CDR3 had no stop codons and remained in frame with V and J, and every other rearrangement was called non-productive. Following IMGT convention, CDR3 was defined as the stretch from the second conserved V-encoded cysteine up to the conserved J-encoded phenylalanine. In an earlier analysis of 500 to 650 of the donors, sequences lacking an unambiguous match to a single V gene segment were excluded. An earlier analysis of 587 of the donors called V segments functional above 56.7% productive rearrangements and segregating when the between-donor standard deviation exceeded 5%. A statistical classification framework was built to diagnose cytomegalovirus status from the catalog of TCR beta chain sequences. In a later analysis, V and J genes were assigned by comparing TCR nucleotide sequences against IMGT/GENE-DB human TR gene sequences. A later analysis assigned CDR3 sequences and most-parsimonious VDJ recombination scenarios with the TCRdist pipeline. A later analysis defined each TCR beta chain by its CDR3 amino acid sequence plus V-gene family, and excluded reads lacking a unique V-gene family. To address suspected cross-contamination and a sequencing artifact, a later analysis removed roughly 640 highly shared, low-generation-probability nucleotide sequences. In a later analysis, a clonal expansion index was calculated for each public chain from normalized within-repertoire ranks of inferred template counts. A later analysis computed generation probabilities with a VDJ recombination model fitted to out-of-frame rearrangements, and checked the results against IGoR. Hypergeometric tests were used in a later analysis to score TCR-TCR, TCR-HLA and TCR-CMV co-occurrence, with a repertoire-size bias correction applied to the TCR pairs. To estimate false discovery rates, a later analysis permuted the HLA or CMV assignments 20 times. In a later analysis, co-occurring TCRs were grouped with DBSCAN, and TCRdist sequence similarity was added when clustering was performed within HLA-allele-positive subsets. For co-occurrence clustering, repertoires with fewer than 30,000 or more than 120,000 public chains were excluded, along with five or six repertoires with anomalous nucleotide sharing. TCRdb stores this immuneACCESS table with in-frame sequences only. Part of the clones is absent; in the studies checked, under half of the shortfall reflects unresolved V genes, and no reason is known for the rest. V and J calls and clone size follow that table, whereas D and trimming were derived from the DNA. Counted in this sample were around 110,000 clones; roughly 68% of them appeared once. The ten largest account for 8% to 9.5% of the sample.

The sample holds a few counts of this clone. Its antigen is not yet known. Nothing much larger sits one base from this clone, and base qualities are not available. The sample holds other DNA sequences that translate to the same CDR3. Sequenced sample: PBMCs. The V and J genes are TRBV12-5 and TRBJ2-3; a tentative D match to TRBD2 spans 7 bases. The receptor was isolated from a man aged 25-45 years in good health and CMV-seropositive. At the DNA level, the sequence is TGTGCTAGTGGTTTAGGGGGGGGCGGGACAGATACGCAGTATTTT. The encoded protein is CASGLGGGGTDTQYF.